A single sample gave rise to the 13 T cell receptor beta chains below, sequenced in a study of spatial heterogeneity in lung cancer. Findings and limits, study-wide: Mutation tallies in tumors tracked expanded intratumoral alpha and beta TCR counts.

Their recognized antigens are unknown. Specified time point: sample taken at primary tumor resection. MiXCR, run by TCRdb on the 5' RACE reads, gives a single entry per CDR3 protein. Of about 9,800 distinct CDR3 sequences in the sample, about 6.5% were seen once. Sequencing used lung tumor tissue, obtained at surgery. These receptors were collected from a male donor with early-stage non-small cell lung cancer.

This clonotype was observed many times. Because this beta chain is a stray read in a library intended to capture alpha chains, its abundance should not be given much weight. The CDR3 region is CASRPGQLNQPQHF. CDR3 in DNA: TGTGCCAGCAGACCCGGACAGCTCAATCAGCCCCAGCATTTT. This chain joins TRBV2 and TRBJ1-5; D may be TRBD1 (6 bases). V dropped 6 bases and J dropped 3 bases, with 12 bases sitting between them. Looked up from germline, CDR1 is SNHLY and CDR2 is FYNNEI. This CDR3 comprises 14 residues.

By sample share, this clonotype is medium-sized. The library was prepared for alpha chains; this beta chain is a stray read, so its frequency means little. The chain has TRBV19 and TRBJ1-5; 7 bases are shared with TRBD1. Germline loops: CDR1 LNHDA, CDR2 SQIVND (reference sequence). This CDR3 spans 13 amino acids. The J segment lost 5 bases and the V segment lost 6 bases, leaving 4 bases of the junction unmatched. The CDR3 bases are TGTGCCAGTAGCGGGACAGCCGATCAGCCCCAGCATTTT. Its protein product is CASSGTADQPQHF.

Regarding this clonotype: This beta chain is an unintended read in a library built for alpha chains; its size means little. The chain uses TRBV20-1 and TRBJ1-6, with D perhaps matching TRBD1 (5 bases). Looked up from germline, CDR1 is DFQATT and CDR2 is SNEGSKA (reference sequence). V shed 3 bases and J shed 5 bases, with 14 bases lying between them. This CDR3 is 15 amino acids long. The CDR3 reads CSARDPQGNNSPLHF. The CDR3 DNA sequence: TGCAGTGCTAGGGACCCCCAGGGAAATAATTCACCCCTCCACTTT.

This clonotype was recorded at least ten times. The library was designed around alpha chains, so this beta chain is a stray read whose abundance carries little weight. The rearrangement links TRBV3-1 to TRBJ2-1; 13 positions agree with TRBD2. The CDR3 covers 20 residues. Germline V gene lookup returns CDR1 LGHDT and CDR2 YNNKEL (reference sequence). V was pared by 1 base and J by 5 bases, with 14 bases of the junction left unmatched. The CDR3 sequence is CASSQVLAGGIQRENNEQFF. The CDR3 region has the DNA TGTGCCAGCAGCCAAGTACTAGCGGGGGGGATTCAAAGAGAAAACAATGAGCAGTTCTTC.

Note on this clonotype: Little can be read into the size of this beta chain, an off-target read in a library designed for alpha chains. CDR3 residues: CACMDRGGNQPQHF. In nucleotides, the CDR3 is TGTGCCTGCATGGACAGGGGAGGCAATCAGCCCCAGCATTTT. The rearrangement links TRBV30 to TRBJ1-5, with TRBD1 matching over 9 bases. This CDR3 spans 14 amino acids. The V segment lost 6 bases and the J segment 2 bases; nucleotides outside the gene matches: 5. Germline CDR1 GTSNPN, CDR2 SVGIG (reference sequence).

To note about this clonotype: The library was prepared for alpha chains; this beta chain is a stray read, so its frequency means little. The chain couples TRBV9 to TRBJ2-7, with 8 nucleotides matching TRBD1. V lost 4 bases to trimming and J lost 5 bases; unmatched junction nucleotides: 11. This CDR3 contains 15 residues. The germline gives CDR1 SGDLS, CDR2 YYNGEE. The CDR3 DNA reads TGTGCCAGCAGCCCCTCAGGACAGGGTTACCACGAGCAGTACTTC. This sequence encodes CASSPSGQGYHEQYF.

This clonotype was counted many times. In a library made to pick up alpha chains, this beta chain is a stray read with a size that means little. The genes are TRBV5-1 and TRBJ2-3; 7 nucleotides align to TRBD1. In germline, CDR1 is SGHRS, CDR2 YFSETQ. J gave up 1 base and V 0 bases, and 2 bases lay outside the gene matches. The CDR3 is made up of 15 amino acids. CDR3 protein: CASSLEGGGTDTQYF. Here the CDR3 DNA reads TGCGCCAGCAGCTTGGAAGGGGGCGGCACAGATACGCAGTATTTT.

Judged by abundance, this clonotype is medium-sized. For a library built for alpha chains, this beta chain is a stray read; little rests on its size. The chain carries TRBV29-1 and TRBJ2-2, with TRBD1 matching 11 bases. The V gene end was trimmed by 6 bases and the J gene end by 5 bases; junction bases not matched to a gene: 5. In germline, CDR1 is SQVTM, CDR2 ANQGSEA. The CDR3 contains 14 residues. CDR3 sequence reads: CSVGQGAGTGELFF. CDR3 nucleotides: TGCAGCGTCGGACAGGGGGCAGGAACCGGGGAGCTGTTTTTT.

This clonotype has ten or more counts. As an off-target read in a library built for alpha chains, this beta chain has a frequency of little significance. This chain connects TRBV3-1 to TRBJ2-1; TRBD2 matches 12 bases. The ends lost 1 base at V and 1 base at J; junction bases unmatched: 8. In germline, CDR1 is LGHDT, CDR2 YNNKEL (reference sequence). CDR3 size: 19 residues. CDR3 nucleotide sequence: TGTGCCAGCAGCCAAGCAGCTAGCGGGGGGGCCGGTTCCTACAATGAGCAGTTCTTC. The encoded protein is CASSQAASGGAGSYNEQFF.

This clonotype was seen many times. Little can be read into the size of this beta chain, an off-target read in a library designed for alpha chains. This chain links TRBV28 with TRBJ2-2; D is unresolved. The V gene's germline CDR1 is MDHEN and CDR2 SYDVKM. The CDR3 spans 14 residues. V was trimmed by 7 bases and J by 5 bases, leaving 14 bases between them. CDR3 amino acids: CASTPPSGTGELFF. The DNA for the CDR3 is TGTGCCAGCACCCCCCCCTCCGGGACCGGGGAGCTGTTTTTT.

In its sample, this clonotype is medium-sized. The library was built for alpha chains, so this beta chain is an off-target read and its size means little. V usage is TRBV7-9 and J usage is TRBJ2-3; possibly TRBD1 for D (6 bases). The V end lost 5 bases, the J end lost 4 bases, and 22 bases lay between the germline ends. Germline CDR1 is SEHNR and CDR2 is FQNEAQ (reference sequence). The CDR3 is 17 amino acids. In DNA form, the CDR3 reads TGTGCCAGCAGCCCGGGCGGTGGAGGTGCAGGGGCAGATACGCAGTATTTT. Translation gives CASSPGGGGAGADTQYF.

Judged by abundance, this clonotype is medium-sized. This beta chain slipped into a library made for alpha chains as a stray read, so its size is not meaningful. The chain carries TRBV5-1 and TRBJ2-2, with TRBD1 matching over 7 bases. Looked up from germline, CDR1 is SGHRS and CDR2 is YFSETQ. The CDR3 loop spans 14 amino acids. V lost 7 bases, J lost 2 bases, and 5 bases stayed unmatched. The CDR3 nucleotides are TGCGCCAGCTCGGGGACAGCCAACACCGGGGAGCTGTTTTTT. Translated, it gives CASSGTANTGELFF. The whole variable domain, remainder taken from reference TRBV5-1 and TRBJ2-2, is KAGVTQTPRYLIKTRGQQVTLSCSPISGHRSVSWYQQTPGQGLQFLFEYFSETQRNKGNFPGRFSGRQFSNSRSEMNVSTLELGDSALYLCASSGTANTGELFFGEGSRLTVL.

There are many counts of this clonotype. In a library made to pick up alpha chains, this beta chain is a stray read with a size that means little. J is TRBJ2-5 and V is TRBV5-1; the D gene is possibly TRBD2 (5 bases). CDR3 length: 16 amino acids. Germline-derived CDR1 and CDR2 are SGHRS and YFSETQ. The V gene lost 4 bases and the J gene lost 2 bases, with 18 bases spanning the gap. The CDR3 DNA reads TGCGCCAGCAGCGCATACGGGGTGGGATCACAAGAGACCCAGTACTTC. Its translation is CASSAYGVGSQETQYF.